This T cell receptor beta chain was found in a study of control samples from healthy donors and cancer patients. Repertoires were generated with immunoSEQ multiplex PCR, while TCRdb's copy carries only in-frame clones and drops some. The table records 100,000 to 150,000 clones, 90% of them present only once. CDR1 is SGHVS and CDR2 is FQNEAQ in the germline V gene. The length of the CDR3 is 17 residues. J gave up 0 bases and V 1 base, and 5 bases lay outside the gene matches. The sequenced material came from blood. The V and J genes are TRBV7-8 and TRBJ1-1; 10 bases map to TRBD1. The TCR sequence derives from a man in his forties in good health. CDR3 protein: CASSLGGGQGLNTEAFF. CDR3 in DNA: TGTGCCAGCAGCTTAGGGGGGGGACAGGGGTTGAACACTGAAGCTTTCTTT.